Listed here are 14 T cell receptor beta chains from one sample, sequenced in a study of blood T cell repertoires in COVID-19. Here immunoSEQ multiplex PCR was the method, and the copy in TCRdb shows in-frame clones only, minus some. The table shows some 400,000 clones, with roughly 86% occurring only once. Material for sequencing was PBMCs or T cells enriched from blood (not recorded which). The receptors derive from a woman aged 30 to 39 who had recovered from COVID-19.

The chain uses TRBV2 and TRBJ1-5; 9 bases are shared with TRBD1. The V gene end was trimmed by 5 bases and the J gene end by 5 bases; junction bases not matched to a gene: 7. Germline V lookup: CDR1 SNHLY, CDR2 FYNNEI. There are 15 residues in the CDR3. The CDR3 sequence: CASSLGQGIYQPQHF. The CDR3 region has the DNA TGTGCCAGCAGTCTCGGACAGGGGATTTATCAGCCCCAGCATTTT.

This chain links TRBV28 with TRBJ1-6; no clear D gene. V shed 3 bases and J shed 7 bases, with 4 bases lying between them. The germline gives CDR1 MDHEN, CDR2 SYDVKM. CDR3 length equals 12 residues. The CDR3 nucleotides are TGTGCCAGCAGTTTTCAAAATTCACCCCTCCACTTT. Translated, it gives CASSFQNSPLHF.

This chain uses TRBV9 with TRBJ1-1, with D perhaps matching TRBD1 (5 bases). Germline assignment: CDR1 SGDLS and CDR2 YYNGEE. The CDR3 consists of 15 residues. Trimming pared 0 bases from V and 2 bases from J, leaving 11 bases between. The CDR3 region is CASSVGQTLNTEAFF. As DNA, the CDR3 is TGTGCCAGCAGCGTAGGACAGACACTAAACACTGAAGCTTTCTTT.

The chain has TRBV10-3 and TRBJ1-6, with 7 bases that match TRBD1. The CDR3 runs to 13 residues. CDR1 and CDR2 from the germline V gene are ENHRY and SYGVKD. Written as DNA, the CDR3 is TGTGCAACCCAGGGGGGTTTAGTTTCACCCCTCCACTTT. It encodes CATQGGLVSPLHF.

The table lists this clone with a few counts. The rearrangement joins TRBV9 to TRBJ2-1; 8 nucleotides line up with TRBD2. The junction had 12 bases not matched to a gene; V was cut back by 5 bases and J by 8 bases. This CDR3 is built from 15 residues. The germline V gene encodes CDR1 SGDLS and CDR2 YYNGEE. CDR3 sequence (DNA): TGTGCCAGCAGGTCCGGGACTAGGGATATCGATGAGCAGTTCTTC. This gives the protein CASRSGTRDIDEQFF.

The V and J genes are TRBV19 and TRBJ2-3; TRBD2 matches 11 bases. Trimming took 5 bases from V and 2 from J; bases not matched to a gene: 6. This CDR3 is 16 amino acids long. Germline V gene data show CDR1 as LNHDA and CDR2 as SQIVND (reference sequence). In DNA, the CDR3 is TGTGCCAGTAGTCCGTTAGCGGGAGGGTTCACAGATACGCAGTATTTT. Its protein product is CASSPLAGGFTDTQYF.

The rearrangement uses TRBV28 and TRBJ2-7, with 14 nucleotides matching TRBD2. The CDR3 is 16 residues long. The trim removed 4 bases at V and 6 bases at J, leaving 8 bases unmatched. The V gene's germline CDR1 is MDHEN and CDR2 SYDVKM. DNA of the CDR3: TGTGCCAGCAGTTCAATGGGACTAGCGGGAGTCCCCGAGCAGTACTTC. This translates into CASSSMGLAGVPEQYF.

The chain is built from TRBV4-1 and TRBJ2-1; 8 bases line up with TRBD1. Germline assignment: CDR1 MGHRA and CDR2 YSYEKL. This CDR3 is built from 18 residues. J was trimmed by 6 bases and V by 0 bases; bases with no gene match: 13. The CDR3 here is CASSQDTSGTGRSNEQFF. In DNA form, the CDR3 reads TGCGCCAGCAGCCAAGATACCTCTGGGACAGGAAGGTCCAATGAGCAGTTCTTC.

This sequence joins TRBV6-5 and TRBJ1-5; D gene uncertain. Germline CDR1 and CDR2: MNHEY and SVGAGI. V was shortened by 2 bases and J by 5 bases, with 7 bases between the two germline ends. This CDR3 has 13 amino acids. CDR3 DNA: TGTGCCAGCAGTTACGTCGGGGATCAGCCCCAGCATTTT. As protein: CASSYVGDQPQHF.

The CDR3: CASSPDRDVFSPLHF. The CDR3 DNA follows: TGTGCCAGCAGCCCTGACAGGGATGTTTTTTCACCCCTCCACTTT. This sequence joins TRBV28 and TRBJ1-6; 7 nucleotides agree with TRBD1. Germline V lookup: CDR1 MDHEN, CDR2 SYDVKM. The CDR3 contains 15 residues. The trim removed 6 bases at V and 9 bases at J, leaving 11 bases unmatched.

This clone turned up a few times. The chain carries TRBV28 and TRBJ1-1; 8 bases fit TRBD1. The ends lost 3 bases at V and 5 bases at J; junction bases unmatched: 14. CDR1 and CDR2 from the germline V gene are MDHEN and SYDVKM. The CDR3 spans 17 residues. CDR3 sequence: CASSLVLQGVSRTEAFF. DNA for the CDR3: TGTGCCAGCAGTTTGGTCTTACAGGGGGTCTCCAGGACTGAAGCTTTCTTT. The entire variable domain, with the rest obtained from reference TRBV28 and TRBJ1-1, is as follows: DVKVTQSSRYLVKRTGEKVFLECVQDMDHENMFWYRQDPGLGLRLIYFSYDVKMKEKGDIPEGYSVSREKKERFSLILESASTNQTSMYLCASSLVLQGVSRTEAFFGQGTRLTVV.

The rearrangement links TRBV28 to TRBJ2-7; 8 nucleotides line up with TRBD1. V was clipped by 6 bases and J by 1 base; unmatched bases: 8. The germline V gene has CDR1 MDHEN and CDR2 SYDVKM. The CDR3 sequence is 15 residues long. The CDR3 DNA reads as TGTGCCAGCAGCAAACAGGGGGGACCTTCCTACGAGCAGTACTTC. As protein: CASSKQGGPSYEQYF. Drawing the rest from reference TRBV28 and TRBJ2-7, the complete variable domain is DVKVTQSSRYLVKRTGEKVFLECVQDMDHENMFWYRQDPGLGLRLIYFSYDVKMKEKGDIPEGYSVSREKKERFSLILESASTNQTSMYLCASSKQGGPSYEQYFGPGTRLTVT.

V is TRBV25-1 and J is TRBJ1-2; 8 bases agree with TRBD1. V shed 0 bases and J 7 bases; nucleotides not matched to a gene: 4. The CDR3 covers 14 residues. The germline CDR1 and CDR2 sequences are MGHDK and SYGVNS. As DNA, the CDR3 is TGTGCCAGCAGTGAATACACAGGGGGAAGTGGCTACACCTTC. Translation: CASSEYTGGSGYTF.

This chain connects TRBV6-5 to TRBJ2-7; 7 bases are a match to TRBD1. With V trimmed by 7 bases and J by 2 bases, 8 bases remained unmatched. CDR1 is MNHEY and CDR2 is SVGAGI in the germline V gene. CDR3 length equals 14 residues. CDR3 region: CASKWSQGAYEQYF. DNA for the CDR3: TGTGCCAGCAAGTGGAGCCAGGGGGCCTACGAGCAGTACTTC.